One and the same sample provided the 18 T cell receptor beta chains below, sequenced in a study of blood T cell repertoires in COVID-19. Generated by immunoSEQ multiplex PCR, the TCRdb table keeps only in-frame clones and is missing some. This table holds roughly 430,000 clones, about 88% found once. Sequencing input: PBMCs or T cells enriched from blood (not recorded which). The receptors were gathered from a woman aged 18 to 35 who had been exposed to COVID-19.

CDR3 in amino acids: CASSEGTVLGNTIYF. CDR3 DNA sequence: TGTGCCAGCAGCGAAGGGACAGTTTTGGGAAACACCATATATTTT. V is TRBV5-6 and J is TRBJ1-3, with 7 nucleotides matching TRBD1. The CDR3 is made up of 15 amino acids. Germline CDR1 is SGHDT and CDR2 is YYEEEE. V lost 4 bases and J lost 4; bases outside the gene matches: 8.

The chain links TRBV6-2 or TRBV6-3 to TRBJ1-3; a weak D match, TRBD1 (6 bases). This CDR3 is 15 amino acids long. CDR1 and CDR2 from the germline V gene are MNHEY and SVGEGT. The V and J ends lost 5 bases and 4 bases respectively, with 15 bases between them. The CDR3 coding sequence is TGTGCCAGCAGTCGACAGCCAGGGGCCGGAAACACCATATATTTT. This sequence encodes CASSRQPGAGNTIYF.

J is TRBJ1-4 and V is TRBV30, with D tentatively TRBD1 (6 bases). Germline CDR1 reads GTSNPN; CDR2 reads SVGIG (reference sequence). CDR3 size: 17 residues. Trimming cost V 1 base and J 0 bases, with 15 bases left between them. The CDR3 here is CAWSARQDLSTNEKLFF. CDR3 DNA: TGTGCCTGGAGTGCGAGACAGGACCTCTCAACTAATGAAAAACTGTTTTTT.

The sample holds many counts of this clone. The rearrangement uses TRBV3-1 (or the pseudogene TRBV3-2) and TRBJ2-7, with 12 bases lining up with TRBD2. The CDR3 contains 16 residues. Germline loops: CDR1 LGHDT, CDR2 YNNKEL (reference sequence). The trim removed 4 bases at V and 6 bases at J, leaving 10 bases unmatched. CDR3 sequence (DNA): TGTGCCAGCAGCCCGCGACTAGCGGGAGTGGAGGGCGAGCAGTACTTC. This encodes CASSPRLAGVEGEQYF.

The chain links TRBV3-1 (or the pseudogene TRBV3-2) to TRBJ2-1, with 13 nucleotides matching TRBD2. The CDR3 spans 17 residues. The germline V gene encodes CDR1 LGHDT and CDR2 YNNKEL (reference sequence). The J segment lost 4 bases and the V segment lost 4 bases, leaving 7 bases of the junction unmatched. DNA of the CDR3: TGTGCCAGCAGCCGAGTGGGACTAGCGGGATTGTACAATGAGCAGTTCTTC. This encodes CASSRVGLAGLYNEQFF.

The chain recombines TRBV29-1 with TRBJ1-3; a possible D gene is TRBD1 (6 bases). The CDR3 loop spans 13 amino acids. Germline loops: CDR1 SQVTM, CDR2 ANQGSEA. Trimming removed 6 bases at V and 2 bases at J, with 11 bases between. In nucleotides, the CDR3 is TGCAGCGTAACAGGGAACCCTGGAAACACCATATATTTT. This encodes CSVTGNPGNTIYF.

This sequence joins TRBV19 and TRBJ1-4, with D unresolved. The CDR3 length is 15 residues. V was shortened by 1 base and J by 5 bases, with 11 bases between the two germline ends. Germline CDR1 is LNHDA and CDR2 is SQIVND (reference sequence). This CDR3 is CASSIAVAANEKLFF. The CDR3 nucleotides are TGTGCCAGTAGTATAGCGGTGGCAGCGAATGAAAAACTGTTTTTT.

The chain recombines TRBV18 with TRBJ2-7, with D maybe TRBD2 (5 bases). From germline, CDR1 is KGHSH and CDR2 LQKENI. V lost 3 bases to trimming and J lost 2 bases, with 14 bases between them. The CDR3 runs 15 residues. In DNA form, the CDR3 reads TGTGCCAGCTCACCGGGTTGGAGCGGAACCTACGAGCAGTACTTC. Translating it yields CASSPGWSGTYEQYF.

This clone was seen a handful of times. V gene TRBV30 combines with J gene TRBJ1-6, with 8 bases fitting TRBD1. The germline CDR1 and CDR2 sequences are GTSNPN and SVGIG (reference sequence). This CDR3 has 12 residues. Unmatched junction bases numbered 7, after V lost 8 bases and J lost 10 bases. The CDR3 region is CAGTGGRSPLHF. The DNA of the CDR3 is TGTGCCGGCACAGGGGGGCGATCACCCCTCCACTTT.

This clone was recorded once. This sequence joins TRBV10-3 and TRBJ2-4; no reliable D call. From germline, CDR1 is ENHRY and CDR2 SYGVKD. This CDR3 region has 13 residues. V lost 6 bases and J lost 3, with 9 bases in between. The CDR3 protein is CAIRPADKNIQYF. CDR3 nucleotide sequence: TGTGCCATCAGGCCGGCGGACAAAAACATTCAGTACTTC.

The J gene is TRBJ1-1, the V gene TRBV3-1 (or the pseudogene TRBV3-2); TRBD1 matches at 9 bases. Germline V gives CDR1 LGHDT, CDR2 YNNKEL (reference sequence). Losses at the gene ends were 1 base for V and 1 base for J; bases not matched to a gene: 4. There are 16 residues in the CDR3. This chain's CDR3 is CASSQVPGQGNTEAFF. Here the CDR3 DNA reads TGTGCCAGCAGCCAAGTCCCGGGACAGGGGAACACTGAAGCTTTCTTT.

CDR3 bases: TGTGCCAGCAGCCCTCTAGCGGGGGCTAGCACAGATACGCAGTATTTT. Protein sequence: CASSPLAGASTDTQYF. The rearrangement joins TRBV7-6 to TRBJ2-3; 10 nucleotides agree with TRBD2. With 5 bases clipped from V and 0 bases from J, the junction kept 5 bases outside the gene matches. Looked up from germline, CDR1 is SGHVS and CDR2 is FNYEAQ. The CDR3 totals 16 residues.

This sequence joins TRBV13 and TRBJ2-7, with 8 bases lining up with TRBD1. V lost 6 bases, J lost 0 bases, and 7 bases stayed unmatched. CDR1 is PRHDT, CDR2 FYEKMQ, per germline (reference sequence). This CDR3 has 15 amino acids. The CDR3 DNA is TGTGCCAGCAGGGAGGGACAGGAGAGCTCCTACGAGCAGTACTTC. Amino acids: CASREGQESSYEQYF.

J is TRBJ1-1 and V is TRBV7-9; 10 nucleotides align to TRBD1. The CDR3 runs to 15 residues. Germline V gives CDR1 SEHNR, CDR2 FQNEAQ (reference sequence). V lost 5 bases to trimming and J lost 5 bases; unmatched junction nucleotides: 8. The CDR3: CASSRGTGEWTEAFF. The CDR3 nucleotides read TGTGCCAGCAGCAGAGGGACAGGGGAGTGGACTGAAGCTTTCTTT.

V gene TRBV18 combines with J gene TRBJ1-1; 7 bases are a match to TRBD1. Per germline, CDR1 KGHSH and CDR2 LQKENI. The ends lost 2 bases at V and 12 bases at J; junction bases unmatched: 12. The CDR3 is 14 amino acids. Here the CDR3 reads CASSPGQVKEETFF. The CDR3 coding sequence is TGTGCCAGCTCACCAGGACAGGTGAAAGAGGAGACTTTCTTT. Complete variable domain (other parts from reference TRBV18 and TRBJ1-1): NAGVMQNPRHLVRRRGQEARLRCSPMKGHSHVYWYRQLPEEGLKFMVYLQKENIIDESGMPKERFSAEFPKEGPSILRIQQVVRGDSAAYFCASSPGQVKEETFFGQGTRLTVV.

This chain uses TRBV2 with TRBJ2-7; 8 bases fit TRBD2. From germline, CDR1 is SNHLY and CDR2 FYNNEI. V trimming: 10 bases; J trimming: 7 bases; junction bases outside the gene matches: 9. The CDR3 runs 12 residues. In nucleotides, the CDR3 is TGTGCCACGTTAGCGGGAACGACGGAGCAGTACTTC. Translating gives CATLAGTTEQYF.

This sequence joins TRBV10-1 and TRBJ2-7; 7 positions match TRBD2. The CDR3 contains 13 residues. Germline V gene sequence: CDR1 WNHNN, CDR2 SYGVQD (reference sequence). The V and J ends lost 5 bases and 3 bases, in that order; junction bases with no gene match: 4. Here the CDR3 DNA reads TGCGCCAGCAGTCCCCGGGGGGTCTACGAGCAGTACTTC. Encoded protein: CASSPRGVYEQYF.

The chain uses TRBV5-1 and TRBJ2-7; TRBD2 aligns across 9 bases. The CDR3 is made up of 15 amino acids. The ends lost 0 bases at V and 2 bases at J; junction bases unmatched: 3. From germline, CDR1 is SGHRS and CDR2 YFSETQ. The CDR3 here is CASSLVPSGTYEQYF. The CDR3 DNA is TGCGCCAGCAGCTTGGTTCCTAGCGGGACCTACGAGCAGTACTTC.